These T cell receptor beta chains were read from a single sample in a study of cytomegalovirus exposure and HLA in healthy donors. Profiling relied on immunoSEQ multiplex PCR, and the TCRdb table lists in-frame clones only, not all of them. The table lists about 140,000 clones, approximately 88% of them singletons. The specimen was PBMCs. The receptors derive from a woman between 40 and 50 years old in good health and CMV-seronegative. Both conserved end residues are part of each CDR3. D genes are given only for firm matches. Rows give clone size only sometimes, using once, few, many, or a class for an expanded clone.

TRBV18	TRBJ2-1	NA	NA	TGTGCCAGCTCACCCATGGGCGCCTCCTACAATGAGCAGTTCTTC	CASSPMGASYNEQFF
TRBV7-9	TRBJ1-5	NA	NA	TGTGCCAGCAGCTTTGGGGAGAGGCAGCCCCAGCATTTT	CASSFGERQPQHF
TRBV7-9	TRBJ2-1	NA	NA	TGTTCCAGCAGCTTACCACTAGCCCACAATGAGCAGTTCTTC	CSSSLPLAHNEQFF
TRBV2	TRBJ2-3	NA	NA	TGTGCCAGCTCAATCAGTAGGGGGAGAGTAGATACGCAGTATTTT	CASSISRGRVDTQYF
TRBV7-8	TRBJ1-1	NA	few	TGTGCCAGCAGCTCCATGCCAGTGACAGTCAACACTGAAGCTTTCTTT	CASSSMPVTVNTEAFF
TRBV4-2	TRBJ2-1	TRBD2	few	TGTGCCAGCAGCCAGGCTTGGACTAGCGGGTACAATGAGCAGTTCTTC	CASSQAWTSGYNEQFF
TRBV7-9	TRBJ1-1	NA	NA	TGTGCCAGCAGCTTAGGGGCTGCGACTGAAGCTTTCTTT	CASSLGAATEAFF
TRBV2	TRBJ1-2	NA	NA	TGTGCCAGCAGTGAAATGAGGTATGGCTACACCTTC	CASSEMRYGYTF
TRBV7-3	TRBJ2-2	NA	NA	TGTGCCAGCAGCCAACAGGGTGGGGTCGGGGAGCTGTTTTTT	CASSQQGGVGELFF
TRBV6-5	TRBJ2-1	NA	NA	TGTGCCACCACCCGTCTGGCTCTTTCCCCACATGAGCAGTTCTTC	CATTRLALSPHEQFF
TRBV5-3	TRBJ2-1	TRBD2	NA	TGTGCCAGAAGTCCGCTAGCGGGGGCCAATGAGCAGTTCTTC	CARSPLAGANEQFF
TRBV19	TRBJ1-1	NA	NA	TGTGCCAGTAACTCATGGGGGCAAGGGGACACTGAAGCTTTCTTT	CASNSWGQGDTEAFF
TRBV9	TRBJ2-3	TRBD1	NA	TGTGCCAGCAGCGTAGGAGAGGGGGCTACGCAGTATTTT	CASSVGEGATQYF
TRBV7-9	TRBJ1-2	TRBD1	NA	TGTGCCAGCAGCTTAGTAGACGAGGGGGCGTACACCTTC	CASSLVDEGAYTF
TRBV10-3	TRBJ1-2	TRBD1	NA	TGTGCCATCAGTGAGTCGACAGGGACCTATGGCTACACCTTC	CAISESTGTYGYTF
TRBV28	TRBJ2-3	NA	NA	TGTGCCAGCAGCCTCTTAAGCACAGATACGCAGTATTTT	CASSLLSTDTQYF
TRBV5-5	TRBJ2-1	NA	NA	TGTGCCAGCAGCCAGACTAGTCACAATGAGCAGTTCTTC	CASSQTSHNEQFF
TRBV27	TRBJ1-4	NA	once	TGTGCCAGCAGTCCCCTCGCTTTACACCCTTCAACTAATGAAAAACTGTTTTTT	CASSPLALHPSTNEKLFF
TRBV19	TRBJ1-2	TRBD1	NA	TGTGCCAGTAACCGAGGGACAGGGAATAGAGACAACTATGGCTACACCTTC	CASNRGTGNRDNYGYTF
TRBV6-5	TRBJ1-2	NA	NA	TGTGCCAGCAGTAACGGGGGGGGTGGCTACACCTTC	CASSNGGGGYTF
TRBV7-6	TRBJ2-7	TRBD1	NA	TGTGCCAGCAGCGGGGGACAGGGGGACTTGAGGGAGCAGTACTTC	CASSGGQGDLREQYF
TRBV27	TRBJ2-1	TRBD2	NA	TGTGCCAGCAGTTTCCCACCGGGACTAGCGGGAGCTGCCTACAATGAGCAGTTCTTC	CASSFPPGLAGAAYNEQFF
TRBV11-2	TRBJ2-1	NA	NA	TGTGCCAGCAGCACGTGGCGGGAATACAATGAGCAGTTCTTC	CASSTWREYNEQFF
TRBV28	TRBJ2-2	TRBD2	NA	TGTGCCAGCAGCTCAGGACTAGCGGGGGTCACCGGGGAGCTGTTTTTT	CASSSGLAGVTGELFF
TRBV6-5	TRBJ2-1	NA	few	TGTGCCAGCAGTTCCAGTTTTACTAGTAGGGAATTCTTC	CASSSSFTSREFF
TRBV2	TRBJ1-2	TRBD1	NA	TGTGCCAGCAGGGACAGGGACTATGGCTACACCTTC	CASRDRDYGYTF
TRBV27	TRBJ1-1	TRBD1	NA	TGTGCCAGCAGTCCCCCGGGACAGGTGATATTGAACACTGAAGCTTTCTTT	CASSPPGQVILNTEAFF
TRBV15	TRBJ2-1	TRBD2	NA	TGTGCCACCAGCAGAGATACGGGAGGGCACAATGAGCAGTTCTTC	CATSRDTGGHNEQFF
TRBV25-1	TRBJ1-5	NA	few	TGTGCCAGCAGCGCCTCTACAGGCAATCAGCCCCAGCATTTT	CASSASTGNQPQHF
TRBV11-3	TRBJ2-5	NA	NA	TGTGCCAGCAGCTTAACGGGGTGGGAGACCCAGTACTTC	CASSLTGWETQYF
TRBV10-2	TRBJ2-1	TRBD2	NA	TGCGCCAGCAGTGAACCTAGCGGGAGCTCCTACAATGAGCAGTTCTTC	CASSEPSGSSYNEQFF
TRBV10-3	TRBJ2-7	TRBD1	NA	TGTGCCATCAGACCGACAGGGGGCCACGAGCAGTACTTC	CAIRPTGGHEQYF
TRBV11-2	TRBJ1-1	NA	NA	TGTGCCAGCAGCCCAGGGTTCACTGAAGCTTTCTTT	CASSPGFTEAFF
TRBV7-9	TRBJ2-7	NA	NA	TGTGCCAGCAGCCCCCCCGTCGGGGCAGGGAGGGAGCAGTACTTC	CASSPPVGAGREQYF
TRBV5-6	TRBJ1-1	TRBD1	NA	TGTGCCAGCAGCTCCCAGGGGGGCACTGAAGCTTTCTTT	CASSSQGGTEAFF
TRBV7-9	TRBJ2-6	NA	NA	TGTTCCAGCACCGCGGTGGGGGCCAACGTCCTGACTTTC	CSSTAVGANVLTF
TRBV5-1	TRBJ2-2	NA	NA	TGCGCCAGCAGCTTCACTACCCTTATCGCCGGGGAGCTGTTTTTT	CASSFTTLIAGELFF
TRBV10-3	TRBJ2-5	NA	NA	TGTGCCATCAGTGATATACTAGCACGGGGAGCTCGGGAGACCCAGTACTTC	CAISDILARGARETQYF
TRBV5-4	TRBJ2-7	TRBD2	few	TGTGCCAGCAGCTTGGGGGGGGCTAGCGGGAGCCACGAGCAGTACTTC	CASSLGGASGSHEQYF
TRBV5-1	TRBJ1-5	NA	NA	TGCGCCAGCAGCTTGGAGGGGCCCAGCCAGCCCCAGCATTTT	CASSLEGPSQPQHF
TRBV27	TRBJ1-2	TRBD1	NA	TGTGCCAGCAGACCCGAGCGAGGGACAGGGTGGTTTTTCTTCGATGGCTACACCTTC	CASRPERGTGWFFFDGYTF
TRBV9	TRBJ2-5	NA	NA	TGTGCCAGCAGCGTAGTGGGAGCGGGTCCCGAGACCCAGTACTTC	CASSVVGAGPETQYF
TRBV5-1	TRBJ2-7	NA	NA	TGCGCCAGCAGCTTGCATTCAGGTAACTACGAGCAGTACTTC	CASSLHSGNYEQYF
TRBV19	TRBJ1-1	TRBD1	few	TGTGCCAGTAGCACAGGGGTATTCACTGAAGCTTTCTTT	CASSTGVFTEAFF
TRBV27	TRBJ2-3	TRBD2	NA	TGTGCCAGCAGTGTAACGAGCGGGAGCCTGAGCACAGATACGCAGTATTTT	CASSVTSGSLSTDTQYF